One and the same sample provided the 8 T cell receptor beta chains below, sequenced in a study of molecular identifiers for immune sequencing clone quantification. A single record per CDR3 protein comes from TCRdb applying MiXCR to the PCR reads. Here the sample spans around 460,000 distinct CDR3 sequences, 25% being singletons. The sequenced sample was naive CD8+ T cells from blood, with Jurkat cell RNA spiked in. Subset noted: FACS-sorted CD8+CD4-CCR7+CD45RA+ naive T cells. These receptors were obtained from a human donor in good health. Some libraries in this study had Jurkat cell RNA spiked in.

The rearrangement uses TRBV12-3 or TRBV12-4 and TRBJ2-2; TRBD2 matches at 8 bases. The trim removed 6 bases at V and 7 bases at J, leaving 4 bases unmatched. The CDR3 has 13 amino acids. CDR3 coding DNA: TGTGCCAGCAGAATGGCGGGAGGCGGGGAGCTGTTTTTT. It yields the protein CASRMAGGGELFF.

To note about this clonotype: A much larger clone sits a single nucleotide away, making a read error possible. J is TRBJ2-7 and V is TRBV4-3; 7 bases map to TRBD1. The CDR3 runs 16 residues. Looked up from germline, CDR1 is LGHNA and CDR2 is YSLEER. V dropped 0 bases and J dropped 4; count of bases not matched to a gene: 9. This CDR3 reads CASSQERGRGTYEQYF. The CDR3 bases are TGCGCCAGCAGCCAAGAGAGGGGCAGGGGGACGTACGAGCAGTACTTC.

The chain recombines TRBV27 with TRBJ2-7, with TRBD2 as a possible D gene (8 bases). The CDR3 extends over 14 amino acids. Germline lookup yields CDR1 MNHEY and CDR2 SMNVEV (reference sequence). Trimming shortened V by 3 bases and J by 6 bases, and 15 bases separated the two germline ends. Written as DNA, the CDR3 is TGTGCCAGCAGTTTCGGGAGGGGGCAGGCCGAGCAGTACTTC. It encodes CASSFGRGQAEQYF.

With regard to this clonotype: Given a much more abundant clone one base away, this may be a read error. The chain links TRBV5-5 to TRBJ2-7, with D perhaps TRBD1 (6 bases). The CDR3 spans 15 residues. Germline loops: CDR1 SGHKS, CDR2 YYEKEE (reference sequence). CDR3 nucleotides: TGTGCCAGCAGCGTAGAATGGGGGCGAACCTACGAGCAGTCCTTC. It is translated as CASSVEWGRTYEQSF.

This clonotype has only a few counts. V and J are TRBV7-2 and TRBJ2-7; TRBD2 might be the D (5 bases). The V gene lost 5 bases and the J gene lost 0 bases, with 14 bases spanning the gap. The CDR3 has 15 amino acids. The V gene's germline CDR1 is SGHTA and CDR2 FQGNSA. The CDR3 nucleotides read TGTGCCAGCAGCACCCAGGACTTAAACTCCTACGAGCAGTACTTC. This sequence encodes CASSTQDLNSYEQYF. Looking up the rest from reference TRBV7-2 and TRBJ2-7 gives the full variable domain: GAGVSQSPSNKVTEKGKDVELRCDPISGHTALYWYRQSLGQGLEFLIYFQGNSAPDKSGLPSDRFSAERTGGSVSTLTIQRTQQEDSAVYLCASSTQDLNSYEQYFGPGTRLTVT.

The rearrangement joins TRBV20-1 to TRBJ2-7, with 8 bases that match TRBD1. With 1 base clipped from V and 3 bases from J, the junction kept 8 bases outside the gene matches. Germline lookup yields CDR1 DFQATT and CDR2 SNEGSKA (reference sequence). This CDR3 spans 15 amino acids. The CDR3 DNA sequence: TGCAGTGCTAGAGTTTCGGGACAGGCCAACTACGAGCAGTACTTC. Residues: CSARVSGQANYEQYF.

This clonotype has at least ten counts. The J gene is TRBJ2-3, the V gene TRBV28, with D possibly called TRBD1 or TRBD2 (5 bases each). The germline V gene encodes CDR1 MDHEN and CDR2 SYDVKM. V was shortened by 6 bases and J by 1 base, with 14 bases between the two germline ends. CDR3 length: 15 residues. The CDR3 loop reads CASSGTTHGTDTQYF. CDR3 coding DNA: TGTGCCAGCAGCGGGACGACCCACGGCACAGATACGCAGTATTTT.

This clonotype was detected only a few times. The CDR3 DNA is TGTGCCAGCAGTGAAACCGGGACCGAAACCTACGAGCAGTACTTC. This codes for CASSETGTETYEQYF. This chain joins TRBV2 and TRBJ2-7; D assignment may be TRBD1 or TRBD2 (5 bases each). Trimming removed 2 bases from V and 2 bases from J, with 13 bases in between. Germline assignment: CDR1 SNHLY and CDR2 FYNNEI. The CDR3 contains 15 residues.